A single sample is the source of the 6 T cell receptor beta chains below, sequenced in a study of CD8 T cells in Susac syndrome (dated by TCRdb to between 2017 and 2020). Library generation was performed with the immunoSEQ multiplex PCR assay. RNA was extracted using the RNeasy kit, and about 0.5 to 1 microgram was reverse transcribed with random hexamers. TCRdb trimmed the raw reads at Q25, called clones with MiXCR and kept productive beta chains. CDR3 protein sequences are deduplicated, and each keeps its most common genes and DNA. The table for this sample lists more than 95,000 distinct CDR3 sequences; about 92% of them were counted only once. The ten largest clones add up to roughly 0.32% of the sample. What was sequenced was CD8+ T cells from PBMCs. These receptors were obtained from a human donor with multiple sclerosis.

On this clonotype: Sequence at one end of the junction differs from germline and may be a read error. The chain combines TRBV4-1 with TRBJ2-1, with 11 bases identical to TRBD2. Looked up from germline, CDR1 is MGHRA and CDR2 is YSYEKL. The CDR3 totals 16 residues. The CDR3 DNA is TGCGCCAGTAGCCTAAGGGAACTAGCGGGAGACAATGAGCAGTTCTTC. This encodes CASSLRELAGDNEQFF.

The rearrangement uses TRBV12-1 and TRBJ2-7; TRBD1 is taken as the D call from the table, unchecked against the DNA. TRBV12-1 is a documented pseudogene. The CDR3 is made up of 12 amino acids. The CDR3 is CANLGVSYEQYV. For the CDR3, the DNA is TGTGCCAACCTGGGGGTTTCCTACGAGCAGTACGTC.

CDR3 in DNA: TGCAGCATGGGGTGGGGTACTGAAGCTTTCTTT. It is translated as CSMGWGTEAFF. V is TRBV20-1 and J is TRBJ1-1; the D is unclear. This CDR3 spans 11 amino acids. Germline CDR1 reads DFQATT; CDR2 reads SNEGSKA (reference sequence).

The V and J genes are TRBV6-5 and TRBJ1-3; no clear D. The CDR3 contains 15 residues. Germline CDR1 MNHEY, CDR2 SVGAGI. V was clipped by 7 bases and J by 1 base, with 14 bases between them. CDR3 residues: CASTLEPASGNTIYF. Here the CDR3 DNA reads TGTGCCAGCACCCTAGAGCCCGCTTCTGGAAACACCATATATTTT.

The chain joins TRBV12-3 or TRBV12-4 to TRBJ2-6, with D maybe TRBD2 (5 bases). The CDR3 runs 17 residues. The ends were cut back, 3 bases at V and 1 base at J, with 13 bases in the middle. CDR3 in DNA: TGTGCCAGCAGTTTGATACCTCCGGGGTCTGGGGCCAACGTCCTGACTTTC. This encodes CASSLIPPGSGANVLTF.

This chain uses TRBV27 with TRBJ2-1, with 7 bases that match TRBD2. CDR3 length equals 15 residues. V gave up 4 bases and J gave up 7 bases; unmatched junction bases: 10. CDR1 and CDR2 (germline): MNHEY, SMNVEV (reference sequence). DNA of the CDR3: TGTGCCAGCAGTTCCCCCAGGGAGGGCCAGAATGAGCAGTTCTTC. This sequence encodes CASSSPREGQNEQFF.